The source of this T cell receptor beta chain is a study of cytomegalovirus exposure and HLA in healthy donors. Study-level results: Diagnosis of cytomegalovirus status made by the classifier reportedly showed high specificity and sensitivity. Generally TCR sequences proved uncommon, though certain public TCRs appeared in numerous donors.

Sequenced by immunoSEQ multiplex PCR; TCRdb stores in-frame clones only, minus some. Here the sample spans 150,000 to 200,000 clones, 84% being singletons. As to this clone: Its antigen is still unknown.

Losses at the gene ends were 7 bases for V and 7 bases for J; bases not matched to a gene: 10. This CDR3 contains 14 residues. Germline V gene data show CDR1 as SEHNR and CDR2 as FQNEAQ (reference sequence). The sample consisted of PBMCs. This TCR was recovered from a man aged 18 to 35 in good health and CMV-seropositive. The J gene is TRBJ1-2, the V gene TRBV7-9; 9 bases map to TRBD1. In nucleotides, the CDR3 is TGTGCCAGCACCCCTGCTGTGGACAGGGGTGGCTACACCTTC. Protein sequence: CASTPAVDRGGYTF. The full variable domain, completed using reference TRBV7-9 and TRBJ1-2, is DTGVSQNPRHKITKRGQNVTFRCDPISEHNRLYWYRQTLGQGPEFLTYFQNEAQLEKSRLLSDRFSAERPKGSFSTLEIQRTEQGDSAMYLCASTPAVDRGGYTFGSGTRLTVV.